This T cell receptor beta chain is from a study of identical twins (dated by TCRdb to between 2015 and 2016). In terms of the full investigation: The study deep-sequenced TCR alpha and beta repertoires from monozygotic twins, unrelated adults of various ages and cord blood to test whether fetal clonotypes persist. To rule out contamination, replicate twin experiments were performed at different times with different library preparation protocols. What the study reported, not specific to this receptor: Because the same donors could not be followed over many years, conclusions were based on cross-sectional statistical analysis. Zero-insertion analyses could be partly confounded by invariant T cells such as MAIT and iNKT, although diverse VJ usage argued against such confounding for most clonotypes. Abundant cord blood beta clonotypes had fewer insertions, young adult naive repertoires showed a similar but weaker trend, and memory repertoires showed no such trend. Out-of-frame TCR alpha sharing in monozygotic twins was systematically underestimated by recombination models, whereas sharing between unrelated individuals was in agreement with the recombination models. Out-of-frame TCR alpha sequences shared between twins showed an excess of low generation-probability sequences compared with coincidental sharing between unrelated individuals. In beta out-of-frame sequences, excess twin sharing was weaker, because having fewer shared sequences lowered the signal-to-noise ratio.

Only healthy Caucasian donors were included. The twin cohort comprised three pairs of female monozygotic twins, all aged roughly 18 to 30 years. Peripheral blood mononuclear cells were used as the source from which RNA for TCR libraries was isolated. Based on the germline V gene (reference sequence), the CDR1 and CDR2 sequences are DFQATT and SNEGSKA. From cysteine to phenylalanine, the CDR3 is 15 amino acids long. The DNA shown is the 45-base CDR3, in frame from base 1. V trim: 0 bases; J trim: 2 bases; unmatched bases: 6. This clonotype showed up just a few times. The specificity of this receptor is unknown. No base qualities exist here, and no much larger clone lies one base off it. Libraries were constructed by 5' RACE. The listed sequencing device is Illumina HiSeq 2000. A universal primer binding site was added through template switching, and the final cDNA carried a unique molecular identifier so that TCR cDNA molecules could be counted accurately. First-strand cDNA for TCR alpha and beta chains was synthesized from specific primers in the conserved constant-segment region. Each cDNA library was double barcoded, with a SMART-Mk sample barcode plus Illumina barcodes, to control for contamination. TruSeq adapter sequences, together with Illumina sample barcodes, were added in two successive PCR steps. The Illumina HiSeq platform was used with custom primers to sequence TCR alpha and beta cDNA libraries. In the paper's pipeline: MiGEC was used to process raw reads and extract unique molecular identifiers, and MiXCR was used to find CDR3 positions. For each individual, recombination models were inferred using an EM algorithm with the repgenHMM and IGoR tools. Shared clonotypes were analyzed with the tcR package in R, and sharing was normalized by the product of cloneset sizes. Out-of-frame nonproductive sequences were analyzed to study raw recombination free of thymic and clonal selection effects. TCRdb redid the processing of the public reads, applying fastp at Q25 and MiXCR, and retained in-frame beta chains. Duplicate CDR3 protein sequences are folded into a single record with the most common DNA and genes. It is TCRdb's table, rather than the study itself, that gives the V and J calls and clone size. The sample yields about 570,000 distinct CDR3 sequences; 9.6% were counted once. The ten largest clonotypes hold around 3% of the sample.

These sequences were also reported in another study, on yellow fever vaccine responses in identical twins. Taken from the second paper: According to the authors, in identical twins the way T cells responded to vaccination appeared partly convergent and partly personalized. In the study, vaccine-responding T cell clones were precisely tracked in identical twins.

The receptor chain draws on TRBV20-1 and TRBJ2-7, and 8 junctional nucleotides match TRBD1. The sequenced sample consisted of PBMCs. The sequence was collected from a woman younger than 30 in good health. The CDR3 amino acid sequence is: CSARDGTGGPYEQYF. The nucleotide sequence is given as TGCAGTGCTAGAGATGGGACAGGTGGACCCTACGAGCAGTACTTC.